Listed here are 20 T cell receptor beta chains from one sample, sequenced in a study of T cells in Graves' hyperthyroidism and ophthalmopathy. Researchers amplified the TCR beta CDR3 regions from RNA transcripts. Primed by the HTBI set, a first-round RT-PCR was run on the TCR CDR3. Each CDR3 protein gets one entry after TCRdb re-called the multiplex PCR reads with MiXCR. The table includes around 280,000 distinct CDR3 sequences, 13% detected once. Sequencing input: blood. The origin of the receptors is a woman aged 25 to 39 with Graves' hyperthyroidism that later progressed to Graves' ophthalmopathy.

There are many counts of this clonotype. The rearrangement uses TRBV3-1 and TRBJ2-3; 7 nucleotides line up with TRBD2. The CDR3 has 16 amino acids. V gave up 1 base and J gave up 5 bases; unmatched junction bases: 9. Germline loops: CDR1 LGHDT, CDR2 YNNKEL (reference sequence). DNA for the CDR3: TGTGCCAGCAGCCAAGCTGGAGGGAGGGCCTTAGATACGCAGTATTTT. It is translated as CASSQAGGRALDTQYF.

The table lists this clonotype with many counts. This chain connects TRBV3-1 to TRBJ2-1, with 8 bases fitting TRBD2. The length of the CDR3 is 16 residues. After removal of 5 bases from V and 1 base from J, the junction contained 7 bases not matched to a gene. Looked up from germline, CDR1 is LGHDT and CDR2 is YNNKEL (reference sequence). The CDR3 nucleotides read TGTGCCAGCAGCAGATTGAGCGGGAGTTCCTACAATGAGCAGTTCTTC. It is translated as CASSRLSGSSYNEQFF.

The table lists this clonotype with many counts. The chain carries TRBV12-3 or TRBV12-4 and TRBJ2-2; D gene uncertain. The CDR3 runs to 15 residues. Trimming cost V 5 bases and J 2 bases, with 12 bases left between them. The CDR3 DNA reads TGTGCCAGCAGTCCTGACCGGGCTAACACCGGGGAGCTGTTTTTT. Its protein is CASSPDRANTGELFF.

This clonotype has ten or more counts. The chain joins TRBV20-1 to TRBJ2-3; possibly TRBD2 for D (5 bases). Trimming took 4 bases from V and 1 from J, leaving 15 bases between them. CDR3 size: 15 residues. Germline-derived CDR1 and CDR2 are DFQATT and SNEGSKA (reference sequence). The CDR3 here is CSATGNSGGTDTQYF. The CDR3 nucleotides are TGCAGTGCTACCGGGAATTCTGGAGGCACAGATACGCAGTATTTT.

The chain links TRBV9 to TRBJ2-2, with TRBD1 identical over 7 bases. Germline CDR1 and CDR2: SGDLS and YYNGEE. This CDR3 spans 16 amino acids. V lost 4 bases and J lost 0; bases outside the gene matches: 6. The CDR3 loop reads CASSLGTAANTGELFF. The DNA of the CDR3 is TGTGCCAGCAGCCTAGGGACAGCCGCGAACACCGGGGAGCTGTTTTTT.

The gene calls are TRBV19 and TRBJ2-3; 7 bases fit TRBD2. Germline CDR1 is LNHDA and CDR2 is SQIVND (reference sequence). V lost 3 bases and J lost 2; bases outside the gene matches: 11. The CDR3 has 17 amino acids. CDR3 region: CASSIGEGGLITDTQYF. CDR3 coding DNA: TGTGCCAGTAGTATTGGTGAGGGAGGGCTCATCACAGATACGCAGTATTTT. The whole variable domain, remainder taken from reference TRBV19 and TRBJ2-3, is DGGITQSPKYLFRKEGQNVTLSCEQNLNHDAMYWYRQDPGQGLRLIYYSQIVNDFQKGDIAEGYSVSREKKESFPLTVTSAQKNPTAFYLCASSIGEGGLITDTQYFGPGTRLTVL.

This clonotype has more than one count but fewer than ten. The chain carries TRBV4-1 and TRBJ2-7; possibly TRBD1 for D (6 bases). This CDR3 is built from 16 residues. CDR1 MGHRA and CDR2 YSYEKL come from the germline V gene. V lost 1 base, J lost 0 bases, and 13 bases lay in between. CDR3 region: CASSQAETGSSYEQYF. In DNA, the CDR3 is TGCGCCAGCAGCCAAGCCGAAACAGGGAGCTCCTACGAGCAGTACTTC.

The V and J genes are TRBV18 and TRBJ1-5; 7 bases are a match to TRBD1. This CDR3 comprises 13 residues. Per germline, CDR1 KGHSH and CDR2 LQKENI. After removal of 5 bases from V and 6 bases from J, the junction contained 4 bases not matched to a gene. The CDR3 DNA reads TGTGCCAGCTCAAGACAGGGAGGTCAGCCCCAGCATTTT. It translates to CASSRQGGQPQHF.

In this sample, this clonotype turned up many times. This chain links TRBV7-2 with TRBJ2-3; 11 bases align to TRBD2. This CDR3 has 20 amino acids. Germline V gene lookup returns CDR1 SGHTA and CDR2 FQGNSA. V shed 1 base and J 0 bases; nucleotides not matched to a gene: 12. CDR3 residues: CASSLVALAGVGRSTDTQYF. Here the CDR3 DNA reads TGTGCCAGCAGCTTAGTAGCACTAGCGGGAGTAGGTCGTAGCACAGATACGCAGTATTTT.

The chain uses TRBV9 and TRBJ1-1, with D unclear. CDR1 is SGDLS and CDR2 is YYNGEE in the germline V gene. V was cut by 3 bases and J by 3 bases, with 9 bases left in between. This CDR3 contains 13 residues. This CDR3 is CASSALGDTEAFF. The CDR3, as DNA: TGTGCCAGCAGCGCCCTCGGGGACACTGAAGCTTTCTTT.

This clonotype was observed a handful of times. This may be a read error: a much more frequent sequence differs by one nucleotide. No conserved phenylalanine or tryptophan ends this CDR3, so it is likely a read error. This chain uses TRBV12-3 or TRBV12-4 with TRBJ2-5, with D uncertain. Trimming cost V 5 bases and J 7 bases, with 11 bases left between them. CDR3 length equals 12 residues. CDR3 nucleotides: TGTGCCAGCAGTCCCGCCGTTGGGACCCAGTACCTC. This gives the protein CASSPAVGTQYL.

This clonotype was seen a few times. A much larger clone is a single base away; this may be a read error. The chain carries TRBV27 and TRBJ1-1; 7 positions match TRBD1. Germline trimming cut 11 bases from V and 1 base from J; bases unmatched to any gene: 10. Germline V gene data show CDR1 as MNHEY and CDR2 as SMNVEV (reference sequence). The CDR3 totals 14 residues. The CDR3 DNA reads as TGTGCCGGCATGGGGGACAGACCGAACACTGAAGCTTTCTTT. Translated: CAGMGDRPNTEAFF.

This clonotype appeared a few times. The chain uses TRBV27 and TRBJ2-7, with D maybe TRBD2 (5 bases). The CDR3 has 16 amino acids. The germline V gene encodes CDR1 MNHEY and CDR2 SMNVEV (reference sequence). The ends were cut back, 3 bases at V and 2 bases at J, with 17 bases in the middle. CDR3 protein: CASSLMWTHSTYEQYF. The CDR3 nucleotides are TGTGCCAGCAGTTTGATGTGGACTCACTCAACCTACGAGCAGTACTTC.

V gene TRBV30 combines with J gene TRBJ1-2; D is unresolved. This CDR3 is built from 12 residues. Germline assignment: CDR1 GTSNPN and CDR2 SVGIG (reference sequence). V was pared by 2 bases and J by 8 bases, with 12 bases between. The CDR3 loop reads CAWSTARVGYTF. In nucleotides, the CDR3 is TGTGCCTGGAGTACGGCCCGGGTGGGCTACACCTTC. Full variable domain (remainder filled in from reference TRBV30 and TRBJ1-2): SQTIHQWPATLVQPVGSPLSLECTVEGTSNPNLYWYRQAAGRGLQLLFYSVGIGQISSEVPQNLSASRPQDRQFILSSKKLLLSDSGFYLCAWSTARVGYTFGSGTRLTVV.

This clonotype was observed at least ten times. The rearrangement links TRBV10-3 to TRBJ2-3; D perhaps matches TRBD2 (6 bases). Germline V gene sequence: CDR1 ENHRY, CDR2 SYGVKD. Trimming took off 10 bases at V and 0 bases at J, with 20 bases between the two ends. This CDR3 has 16 residues. The CDR3 DNA reads as TGTGCCAAGTCGACAGAGCTAGCGTACAGCACAGATACGCAGTATTTT. Encoded protein: CAKSTELAYSTDTQYF.

This clonotype was counted many times. J is TRBJ2-7 and V is TRBV20-1, with 14 bases identical to TRBD2. Per the germline V gene, CDR1 is DFQATT and CDR2 is SNEGSKA (reference sequence). V was pared by 4 bases and J by 2 bases, with 13 bases of the junction left unmatched. The CDR3 contains 18 residues. The CDR3 DNA reads as TGCAGTGCTACCTTTCCCCCGGGACTAGCGGGAGTACCCTACGAGCAGTACTTC. Amino acids: CSATFPPGLAGVPYEQYF.

This clonotype showed up many times. The rearrangement uses TRBV6-2 or TRBV6-3 and TRBJ2-3; D gene uncertain. CDR1 is MNHEY, CDR2 SVGEGT, per germline. V was cut by 2 bases and J by 6 bases, with 6 bases left in between. This CDR3 is built from 12 residues. CDR3 amino acids: CASSYLRDTQYF. In DNA form, the CDR3 reads TGTGCCAGCAGTTACCTTCGTGATACGCAGTATTTT.

As regards this clonotype: Given a much more abundant clone one base away, this may be a read error. The chain carries TRBV10-3 and TRBJ1-1; D not certain. The V gene lost 0 bases and the J gene lost 11 bases, with 16 bases spanning the gap. CDR3 length: 14 residues. Germline CDR1 and CDR2: ENHRY and SYGVKD. The DNA for the CDR3 is TGTGCCATCAGTGAGTCTGCGACTCCAGCGGAGGCTTTCTTT. Amino acid sequence: CAISESATPAEAFF.

The V and J genes are TRBV20-1 and TRBJ2-5; 7 nucleotides agree with TRBD2. With V trimmed by 3 bases and J by 2 bases, 9 bases remained unmatched. The CDR3 loop spans 15 amino acids. CDR1 DFQATT and CDR2 SNEGSKA come from the germline V gene (reference sequence). CDR3: CSASSSGVLQETQYF. In nucleotides, the CDR3 is TGCAGTGCTAGTTCCAGCGGGGTACTACAAGAGACCCAGTACTTC.

This clonotype was counted at least ten times. This sequence joins TRBV30 and TRBJ1-1, with D tentatively TRBD1 (6 bases). There are 13 residues in the CDR3. CDR1 is GTSNPN, CDR2 SVGIG, per germline (reference sequence). V lost 2 bases, J lost 0 bases, and 7 bases lay in between. The DNA for the CDR3 is TGTGCCTGGAGTACAGGGATGAACACTGAAGCTTTCTTT. It translates to CAWSTGMNTEAFF.